Below are 23 T cell receptor beta chains sequenced from a single sample in a study of CD8 T cells in ankylosing spondylitis (TCRdb year 2017). Their antigens are not known. Library prep was done by 5' RACE. TCRdb shows the sequencer as Illumina HiSeq 2500. The public sequencing data were trimmed at Q25 with fastp and processed into clonotypes with MiXCR by TCRdb, which kept only in-frame beta chains. Rows merge per CDR3 protein into single entries with the most common DNA and genes. For this sample there are under 850,000 distinct CDR3 sequences; under 20% appear just once. The ten largest clones add up to about 19% of the sample. What the study reported, not specific to this receptor: Blood from ankylosing spondylitis patients appeared to be characterized by a TCR beta motif composed of roughly 8 highly homologous amino acid variants.

Sequenced material: blood, either unsorted or a sorted T cell fraction (not recorded which). All receptors derive from a male donor with ankylosing spondylitis.

The rearrangement uses TRBV6-1 and TRBJ2-2; D might be TRBD1 (6 bases). The CDR3 has 17 residues. The germline V and J ends were trimmed by 7 bases and 1 base, with 19 bases remaining between them. From germline, CDR1 is MNHNS and CDR2 SASEGT. The CDR3 coding sequence is TGTGCCAGCACTCTATACAGTATAGGGGGGAACACCGGGGAGCTGTTTTTT. Protein: CASTLYSIGGNTGELFF.

This clonotype was found a few times. The genes are TRBV7-9 and TRBJ1-1; tentative D call: TRBD1 (5 bases). Germline assignment: CDR1 SEHNR and CDR2 FQNEAQ (reference sequence). Trimming pared 10 bases from V and 1 base from J, leaving 7 bases between. This CDR3 region has 11 residues. The CDR3 DNA reads as TGTGCCATAACAGGGAACACTGAAGCTTTCTTT. Protein product: CAITGNTEAFF.

This clonotype was recorded many times. V and J are TRBV10-3 and TRBJ2-5; D possibly uses TRBD1 or TRBD2 (5 bases each). V lost 0 bases, J lost 1 base, and 9 bases lay in between. The CDR3 loop spans 15 amino acids. Germline lookup yields CDR1 ENHRY and CDR2 SYGVKD. The chain's CDR3 is CAISESEGLQETQYF. In nucleotides, the CDR3 is TGTGCCATCAGTGAGTCAGAGGGGCTCCAAGAGACCCAGTACTTC.

The V gene is TRBV11-2, the J gene TRBJ1-1; unclear D gene. Germline CDR1 is SGHAT and CDR2 is FQNNGV. The CDR3 sequence is 13 residues long. Trimming removed 0 bases at V and 8 bases at J, with 10 bases between. The DNA for the CDR3 is TGTGCCAGCAGCTTAGATTACGGGAGGGAAGCTTTCTTT. It yields the protein CASSLDYGREAFF.

This clonotype appeared many times. The chain recombines TRBV5-1 with TRBJ2-1; TRBD1 matches at 11 bases. The CDR3 has 14 amino acids. The germline V gene has CDR1 SGHRS and CDR2 YFSETQ. Trimming took 0 bases from V and 7 from J; bases not matched to a gene: 0. The DNA for the CDR3 is TGCGCCAGCAGCTTGGGGGACAGGGGGAATGAGCAGTTCTTC. It translates to CASSLGDRGNEQFF. The whole variable domain, remainder taken from reference TRBV5-1 and TRBJ2-1, is KAGVTQTPRYLIKTRGQQVTLSCSPISGHRSVSWYQQTPGQGLQFLFEYFSETQRNKGNFPGRFSGRQFSNSRSEMNVSTLELGDSALYLCASSLGDRGNEQFFGPGTRLTVL.

The chain combines TRBV7-9 with TRBJ2-1; TRBD2 matches 7 bases. The CDR3 runs 15 residues. Germline values: CDR1 SEHNR, CDR2 FQNEAQ (reference sequence). The V and J ends lost 0 bases and 7 bases, in that order; junction bases with no gene match: 6. CDR3 bases: TGTGCCAGCAGCTTAGCTTGGACTAGTCTGAATGAGCAGTTCTTC. This sequence encodes CASSLAWTSLNEQFF.

This clonotype was counted a few times. This chain links TRBV3-1 with TRBJ2-1; tentatively, D is TRBD1 (5 bases). CDR1 is LGHDT and CDR2 is YNNKEL in the germline V gene (reference sequence). Trimming shortened V by 1 base and J by 5 bases, and 12 bases separated the two germline ends. CDR3 length equals 15 residues. The CDR3 nucleotides are TGTGCCAGCAGCCAAGGGGGCGGTTACCACAATGAGCAGTTCTTC. This gives the protein CASSQGGGYHNEQFF.

The V and J genes are TRBV6-2 or TRBV6-3 and TRBJ2-2; 8 nucleotides align to TRBD2. The V and J ends lost 7 bases and 2 bases, in that order; junction bases with no gene match: 6. The germline V gene encodes CDR1 MNHEY and CDR2 SVGEGT. The CDR3 covers 15 residues. CDR3 sequence (DNA): TGTGCCAGCACCTTCAGCGGGAGAAACACCGGGGAGCTGTTTTTT. Its translation: CASTFSGRNTGELFF.

This clonotype occurred a few times. The chain couples TRBV3-1 to TRBJ2-7; no definite D call. The V end lost 5 bases, the J end lost 3 bases, and 8 bases lay between the germline ends. Germline V gene data show CDR1 as LGHDT and CDR2 as YNNKEL (reference sequence). This CDR3 is built from 12 residues. The CDR3: CASSLQNYEQYF. The DNA for the CDR3 is TGTGCCAGCAGCTTACAGAACTACGAGCAGTACTTC.

V usage is TRBV27 and J usage is TRBJ2-3; tentatively, D is TRBD2 (5 bases). The ends were cut back, 1 base at V and 2 bases at J, with 16 bases in the middle. The CDR3 spans 17 residues. Germline-derived CDR1 and CDR2 are MNHEY and SMNVEV (reference sequence). The CDR3 loop reads CASSLLPLGKITDTQYF. CDR3 DNA: TGTGCCAGCAGTTTATTACCCCTCGGGAAGATCACAGATACGCAGTATTTT.

Only a few counts were recorded for this clonotype. The V call is TRBV20-1, the J call TRBJ2-4; 8 nucleotides align to TRBD2. The CDR3 sequence is 14 residues long. Germline CDR1 and CDR2: DFQATT and SNEGSKA (reference sequence). After removal of 1 base from V and 5 bases from J, the junction contained 4 bases not matched to a gene. The DNA for the CDR3 is TGCAGTGCTAGAGGCGGGGGGCCTCAAAACATTCAGTACTTC. Residues: CSARGGGPQNIQYF.

This clonotype was seen a handful of times. J is TRBJ2-7 and V is TRBV20-1; D not certain. V lost 6 bases to trimming and J lost 0 bases, with 6 bases between them. Germline lookup yields CDR1 DFQATT and CDR2 SNEGSKA (reference sequence). The CDR3 length is 11 residues. This chain's CDR3 is CSATPSYEQYF. In DNA form, the CDR3 reads TGCAGTGCCACCCCCTCCTACGAGCAGTACTTC.

This clonotype was observed a handful of times. The CDR3 here is CASSLGGPPTNEQFF. The CDR3 region has the DNA TGTGCCAGCAGCCTAGGTGGGCCTCCAACGAATGAGCAGTTCTTC. The chain joins TRBV11-3 to TRBJ2-1; D gene ambiguous. The CDR3 covers 15 residues. The ends were cut back, 5 bases at V and 7 bases at J, with 18 bases in the middle. The germline V gene has CDR1 SGHNT and CDR2 YENEEA. The full variable domain, rest sourced from reference TRBV11-3 and TRBJ2-1, is EAGVVQSPRYKIIEKKQPVAFWCNPISGHNTLYWYLQNLGQGPELLIRYENEEAVDDSQLPKDRFSAERLKGVDSTLKIQPAELGDSAVYLCASSLGGPPTNEQFFGPGTRLTVL.

This CDR3 reads CASSTGALDEQYF. As DNA, the CDR3 is TGTGCCAGCTCCACGGGGGCACTTGACGAGCAGTACTTC. This rearrangement joins TRBV6-2 or TRBV6-3 to TRBJ2-7; D tentatively reads TRBD1 or TRBD2 (6 bases each). This CDR3 region has 13 residues. Trimming took 8 bases from V and 5 from J, leaving 16 bases between them. The germline V gene has CDR1 MNHEY and CDR2 SVGEGT.

This chain links TRBV27 with TRBJ1-4; D perhaps matches TRBD1 (6 bases). From germline, CDR1 is MNHEY and CDR2 SMNVEV (reference sequence). V was cut by 7 bases and J by 4 bases, with 16 bases left in between. This CDR3 has 15 amino acids. This chain's CDR3 is CASTSLQGLNEKLFF. The CDR3 DNA follows: TGTGCCAGCACCTCCCTACAGGGACTTAATGAAAAACTGTTTTTT.

This chain joins TRBV11-2 and TRBJ1-1; D is possibly TRBD1 (6 bases). V was shortened by 5 bases and J by 3 bases, with 28 bases between the two germline ends. The CDR3 spans 19 residues. Germline values: CDR1 SGHAT, CDR2 FQNNGV. CDR3 residues: CASSAGAGGTTGRDTEAFF. CDR3 coding DNA: TGTGCCAGCAGCGCCGGGGCGGGGGGCACCACGGGAAGGGACACTGAAGCTTTCTTT.

The CDR3 DNA reads as TGCGCCAGCAGCTTGGCCCCCGCGAACACTGAAGCTTTCTTT. This encodes CASSLAPANTEAFF. This chain uses TRBV5-1 with TRBJ1-1; D is undetermined. Trimming shortened V by 0 bases and J by 1 base, and 7 bases separated the two germline ends. Germline V gene lookup returns CDR1 SGHRS and CDR2 YFSETQ. The CDR3 length is 14 residues.

This clonotype was picked up one time. J is TRBJ2-7 and V is TRBV6-2 or TRBV6-3; TRBD2 might be the D (6 bases). The length of the CDR3 is 14 residues. Germline CDR1 reads MNHEY; CDR2 reads SVGEGT. Trimming took off 6 bases at V and 0 bases at J, with 12 bases between the two ends. This chain's CDR3 is CASSALASSYEQYF. DNA of the CDR3: TGTGCCAGCAGCGCACTAGCATCCTCCTACGAGCAGTACTTC.

This clonotype was seen a few times. The CDR3 is CATSDTGGAGSVYNEQFF. Written as DNA, the CDR3 is TGTGCCACCTCTGACACAGGGGGCGCGGGCTCAGTCTACAATGAGCAGTTCTTC. V is TRBV11-1 and J is TRBJ2-1; 9 bases are shared with TRBD1. The CDR3 loop spans 18 amino acids. Trimming cost V 10 bases and J 3 bases; bases outside gene matches: 19. Germline assignment: CDR1 SGHAT and CDR2 FQDESV (reference sequence).

This clonotype showed up just a few times. The V and J genes are TRBV15 and TRBJ1-1; D possibly corresponds to TRBD1 (5 bases). The V end lost 7 bases, the J end lost 1 base, and 13 bases lay between the germline ends. From germline, CDR1 is LNHNV and CDR2 YYDKDF (reference sequence). The CDR3 is made up of 14 amino acids. CDR3 DNA: TGTGCCACCAAGCGGGACGGCACGAACACTGAAGCTTTCTTT. Amino acids: CATKRDGTNTEAFF.

This clonotype has only a few counts. Written as DNA, the CDR3 is TGTGCCAGCACCCCCGGGGGATTAGACAATCAGCCCCAGCATTTT. Translation: CASTPGGLDNQPQHF. The chain has TRBV12-3 or TRBV12-4 and TRBJ1-5; maybe TRBD1 (5 bases). The ends were cut back, 7 bases at V and 3 bases at J, with 16 bases in the middle. CDR3 size: 15 residues.

The V gene is TRBV29-1, the J gene TRBJ2-1; 8 nucleotides match TRBD2. Germline V CDR1 and CDR2: SQVTM, ANQGSEA. The CDR3 sequence is 15 residues long. J lost 4 bases, V lost 0 bases, and 5 bases had no gene match. CDR3 coding DNA: TGCAGCGTTGAAGAAGGAGCGGGAGTTTACAATGAGCAGTTCTTC. As protein: CSVEEGAGVYNEQFF.

J is TRBJ1-6 and V is TRBV6-5; D is unclear. Trimming shortened V by 0 bases and J by 7 bases, and 4 bases separated the two germline ends. The CDR3 consists of 13 residues. From germline, CDR1 is MNHEY and CDR2 SVGAGI. The CDR3: CASSYSINSPLHF. Here the CDR3 DNA reads TGTGCCAGCAGTTACTCGATAAATTCACCCCTCCACTTT.